These 28 T cell receptor beta chains came from one sample sequenced in a study of graft-versus-host responses after intestinal transplantation. Assay used: immunoSEQ multiplex PCR; TCRdb lists only in-frame clones, some missing. The sample has about 6,900 clones, roughly 31% seen once; the top ten hold 6%. Responder cells labeled with CFSE (around 200,000) were co-plated with irradiated stimulator cells labeled with violet dye (around 200,000). The specimen was alloreactive CD8+ T cells from a mixed lymphocyte reaction culture, collected before transplantation. Specified subset: CFSE-low proliferating T cells sorted from approximately six-day pre-transplant mixed lymphocyte reaction (GvH or HvG direction). The receptors here all came from a human patient who was an organ donor for intestinal transplantation.

This clone appeared a few times. The chain carries TRBV2 and TRBJ2-1; 11 positions match TRBD2. The germline V gene encodes CDR1 SNHLY and CDR2 FYNNEI. The V gene end was trimmed by 7 bases and the J gene end by 4 bases; junction bases not matched to a gene: 6. This CDR3 has 15 amino acids. As DNA, the CDR3 is TGTGCCAGCAAGGGCCTAGCGGGGGGTTACAATGAGCAGTTCTTC. Protein product: CASKGLAGGYNEQFF.

This clone came up a few times. An end of the junction differs from the germline gene, which may be a read error. V usage is TRBV5-5 and J usage is TRBJ2-7; TRBD1 aligns across 10 bases. Germline CDR1 and CDR2: SGHKS and YYEKEE (reference sequence). The CDR3 covers 13 residues. CDR3 residues: CASSQGQGHEQYF. The DNA for the CDR3 is TGCGCCAGCAGCCAGGGACAGGGGCACGAGCAGTACTTC.

This rearrangement joins TRBV11-3 to TRBJ2-7; D is unclear. Germline V gives CDR1 SGHNT, CDR2 YENEEA. The CDR3 totals 15 residues. Trimming removed 1 base at V and 4 bases at J, with 14 bases between. CDR3 bases: TGTGCCAGCAGCTTAGTTATTTGGGGTTTATACGAGCAGTACTTC. This codes for CASSLVIWGLYEQYF.

Only one count was recorded for this clone. The genes are TRBV18 and TRBJ2-1; D is possibly TRBD2 (6 bases). The CDR3 spans 16 residues. Germline V CDR1 and CDR2: KGHSH, LQKENI. Trimming removed 5 bases from V and 3 bases from J, with 17 bases in between. The CDR3 bases are TGTGCCAGCTCATCCTTATGGCGGGGCCTCTACAATGAGCAGTTCTTC. It specifies CASSSLWRGLYNEQFF. Full variable domain (missing parts from reference TRBV18 and TRBJ2-1): NAGVMQNPRHLVRRRGQEARLRCSPMKGHSHVYWYRQLPEEGLKFMVYLQKENIIDESGMPKERFSAEFPKEGPSILRIQQVVRGDSAAYFCASSSLWRGLYNEQFFGPGTRLTVL.

The chain couples TRBV6-5 to TRBJ2-5; the D call may be TRBD1 or TRBD2 (5 bases each). The CDR3 extends over 12 amino acids. The germline V and J ends were trimmed by 5 bases and 5 bases, with 9 bases remaining between them. Germline V CDR1 and CDR2: MNHEY, SVGAGI. The chain's CDR3 is CASSEGEETQYF. CDR3 nucleotide sequence: TGTGCCAGCAGTGAAGGGGAGGAGACCCAGTACTTC.

The rearrangement links TRBV7-9 to TRBJ1-6; a possible D gene is TRBD1 (6 bases). Per the germline V gene, CDR1 is SEHNR and CDR2 is FQNEAQ (reference sequence). V was clipped by 2 bases and J by 9 bases, with 17 bases between them. The CDR3 consists of 16 residues. CDR3 bases: TGTGCCAGCAGCTTAAACCCGGACAGAGGAGCTTCACCCCTCCACTTT. Its translation is CASSLNPDRGASPLHF.

Turning to this clone: With a much larger clone just one base away, this may be a read error. The gene calls are TRBV29-1 and TRBJ2-7; D perhaps matches TRBD1 (5 bases). The length of the CDR3 is 13 residues. With 7 bases removed from V and 3 bases from J, the gap between germline ends came to 16 bases. From germline, CDR1 is SQVTM and CDR2 ANQGSEA. Written as DNA, the CDR3 is TGCAGCGGGGGCGGCAGTGACGGCTACGAGCAGTACTTC. It specifies CSGGGSDGYEQYF.

The J gene is TRBJ2-7, the V gene TRBV7-9, with 7 bases fitting TRBD2. Trimming took 4 bases from V and 11 from J; bases not matched to a gene: 17. CDR1 is SEHNR, CDR2 FQNEAQ, per germline (reference sequence). The CDR3 sequence is 15 residues long. The chain's CDR3 is CASSSLEGAGRVEYF. The CDR3 DNA sequence: TGTGCCAGCAGCTCGTTGGAGGGCGCAGGGAGGGTTGAGTACTTC. Full variable domain (rest looked up from reference TRBV7-9 and TRBJ2-7): DTGVSQNPRHKITKRGQNVTFRCDPISEHNRLYWYRQTLGQGPEFLTYFQNEAQLEKSRLLSDRFSAERPKGSFSTLEIQRTEQGDSAMYLCASSSLEGAGRVEYFGPGTRLTVT.

This sequence joins TRBV5-1 and TRBJ2-1; weak D call: TRBD1 (5 bases). This CDR3 comprises 14 residues. Germline loops: CDR1 SGHRS, CDR2 YFSETQ. V lost 0 bases and J lost 8, with 12 bases in between. The CDR3 DNA reads as TGCGCCAGCAGCTTGGAGTTCAGGGCCGATGAGCAGTTCTTC. It specifies CASSLEFRADEQFF.

By its share, this clone is medium-sized. This sequence joins TRBV15 and TRBJ2-5; either TRBD1 or TRBD2 may supply D (5 bases each). The CDR3 sequence is 14 residues long. The germline gives CDR1 LNHNV, CDR2 YYDKDF (reference sequence). V was clipped by 6 bases and J by 3 bases, with 14 bases between them. This CDR3 is CATRHPGTEETQYF. CDR3 sequence (DNA): TGTGCCACCAGGCATCCGGGGACCGAAGAGACCCAGTACTTC.

The rearrangement uses TRBV2 and TRBJ2-5; 7 nucleotides match TRBD2. V shed 6 bases and J 5 bases; nucleotides not matched to a gene: 9. The germline V gene has CDR1 SNHLY and CDR2 FYNNEI. The CDR3 spans 14 residues. The CDR3 DNA is TGTGCCAGCAGGGGGGGGATTGGCGCGGAGACCCAGTACTTC. Its protein is CASRGGIGAETQYF.

The V and J genes are TRBV5-4 and TRBJ1-1; D is uncertain. The germline V gene encodes CDR1 SGHNT and CDR2 YYREEE (reference sequence). The V end was cut by 4 bases, the J end by 5 bases, with 21 bases between. The CDR3 loop spans 16 amino acids. The CDR3 sequence is CASSQDWRALQTEAFF. In DNA, the CDR3 is TGTGCCAGCAGCCAAGATTGGCGGGCTCTGCAGACTGAAGCTTTCTTT.

This clone showed up just a few times. This sequence joins TRBV27 and TRBJ2-3; 8 nucleotides align to TRBD1. CDR3 size: 16 residues. CDR1 is MNHEY, CDR2 SMNVEV, per germline (reference sequence). The junction had 10 bases not matched to a gene; V was cut back by 5 bases and J by 3 bases. This CDR3 is CASSPQGVVGTDTQYF. The CDR3 nucleotides read TGTGCCAGCAGTCCACAGGGGGTGGTAGGGACAGATACGCAGTATTTT.

This chain links TRBV5-5 with TRBJ2-3, with 13 nucleotides matching TRBD2. The V gene's germline CDR1 is SGHKS and CDR2 YYEKEE (reference sequence). CDR3 length equals 16 residues. The V segment lost 2 bases and the J segment 6 bases; nucleotides outside the gene matches: 6. The CDR3 here is CASSLLGLAGADTQYF. CDR3 bases: TGTGCCAGCAGCTTACTAGGACTAGCGGGGGCTGATACGCAGTATTTT. Full variable domain (rest looked up from reference TRBV5-5 and TRBJ2-3): DAGVTQSPTHLIKTRGQQVTLRCSPISGHKSVSWYQQVLGQGPQFIFQYYEKEERGRGNFPDRFSARQFPNYSSELNVNALLLGDSALYLCASSLLGLAGADTQYFGPGTRLTVL.

In its sample, this clone ranks as medium-sized. The chain joins TRBV6-5 to TRBJ2-3, with a weak D call TRBD2 (7 bases). Trimming stripped 4 bases from V and 2 bases from J, with 13 bases between. Germline CDR1 MNHEY, CDR2 SVGAGI. The CDR3 has 15 amino acids. The CDR3 DNA reads as TGTGCCAGCAGTTCGGGGCGGGGGCTCACAGATACGCAGTATTTT. Protein sequence: CASSSGRGLTDTQYF.

The V gene is TRBV28, the J gene TRBJ1-6; 9 nucleotides align to TRBD1. The CDR3 is 16 residues long. The germline CDR1 and CDR2 sequences are MDHEN and SYDVKM. V was pared by 1 base and J by 6 bases, with 4 bases of the junction left unmatched. The CDR3 DNA reads as TGTGCCAGCAGTTTATTCCCGACAGGGGGTAATTCACCCCTCCACTTT. Amino acid sequence: CASSLFPTGGNSPLHF.

The gene calls are TRBV27 and TRBJ1-6; D uncertain. V gave up 1 base and J gave up 10 bases, with 26 bases separating them. The CDR3 consists of 19 residues. The germline gives CDR1 MNHEY, CDR2 SMNVEV (reference sequence). The CDR3 loop reads CASSLWAVAVARKGSPLHF. CDR3 nucleotide sequence: TGTGCCAGCAGTTTATGGGCGGTGGCAGTAGCCCGGAAGGGCTCACCCCTCCACTTT.

This clone was observed a handful of times. This chain joins TRBV19 and TRBJ2-1, with D possibly matching TRBD1 (8 bases). Per the germline V gene, CDR1 is LNHDA and CDR2 is SQIVND (reference sequence). V was pared by 9 bases and J by 6 bases, with 21 bases between. There are 15 residues in the CDR3. This chain's CDR3 is CASLGGTGGTNEQFF. In nucleotides, the CDR3 is TGTGCCAGCTTGGGAGGGACAGGCGGTACCAATGAGCAGTTCTTC.

The rearrangement joins TRBV7-2 to TRBJ2-1, with TRBD2 matching over 10 bases. From germline, CDR1 is SGHTA and CDR2 FQGNSA. V gave up 1 base and J gave up 3 bases; unmatched junction bases: 3. The CDR3 spans 16 residues. The DNA of the CDR3 is TGTGCCAGCAGCTTAGTAGCGGGGGGCCTCTACAATGAGCAGTTCTTC. Protein: CASSLVAGGLYNEQFF.

The chain recombines TRBV11-2 with TRBJ2-3, with D tentatively TRBD2 (6 bases). V dropped 1 base and J dropped 4 bases, with 15 bases sitting between them. This CDR3 comprises 16 residues. CDR1 is SGHAT, CDR2 FQNNGV, per germline. CDR3 nucleotide sequence: TGTGCCAGCAGCTTAGGGGACTCCGGGGTATCAGATACGCAGTATTTT. This sequence encodes CASSLGDSGVSDTQYF.

This clone is medium-sized within its sample. The rearrangement joins TRBV5-1 to TRBJ1-1, with D uncertain. Germline assignment: CDR1 SGHRS and CDR2 YFSETQ. V was cut by 5 bases and J by 0 bases, with 8 bases left in between. The CDR3 runs to 13 residues. The CDR3 region is CASSPDLNTEAFF. In nucleotides, the CDR3 is TGCGCCAGCAGTCCGGACCTGAACACTGAAGCTTTCTTT.

This chain uses TRBV7-9 with TRBJ2-7; the D call may be TRBD1 or TRBD2 (5 bases each). Trimming removed 10 bases at V and 2 bases at J, with 18 bases between. The CDR3 contains 14 residues. Germline CDR1 reads SEHNR; CDR2 reads FQNEAQ (reference sequence). The CDR3 DNA sequence: TGTGCCACCTCCGGTGAGAGGGGAACCTACGAGCAGTACTTC. Encoded protein: CATSGERGTYEQYF.

This clone appeared once. The rearrangement joins TRBV27 to TRBJ2-3; perhaps TRBD1 as D (6 bases). V lost 9 bases, J lost 1 base, and 8 bases lay in between. Germline-derived CDR1 and CDR2 are MNHEY and SMNVEV (reference sequence). This CDR3 region has 12 residues. The CDR3 spells CASGGRTDTQYF. CDR3 nucleotides: TGTGCCAGTGGGGGCCGCACAGATACGCAGTATTTT.

The chain has TRBV7-3 and TRBJ2-7, with unresolved D. Germline values: CDR1 SGHTA, CDR2 FQGTGA. CDR3 length equals 14 residues. With 4 bases removed from V and 4 bases from J, the gap between germline ends came to 14 bases. This chain's CDR3 is CASSSPTPFYEQYF. The CDR3 bases are TGTGCCAGCAGCTCCCCGACCCCGTTTTACGAGCAGTACTTC. Full variable domain (missing parts from reference TRBV7-3 and TRBJ2-7): GAGVSQTPSNKVTEKGKYVELRCDPISGHTALYWYRQSLGQGPEFLIYFQGTGAADDSGLPNDRFFAVRPEGSVSTLKIQRTERGDSAVYLCASSSPTPFYEQYFGPGTRLTVT.

The chain couples TRBV11-3 to TRBJ2-7; D not certain. The CDR3 length is 15 residues. Germline V gene data show CDR1 as SGHNT and CDR2 as YENEEA. Trimming stripped 0 bases from V and 0 bases from J, with 9 bases between. As DNA, the CDR3 is TGTGCCAGCAGCTTAGAAGCGCCGAGCTCCTACGAGCAGTACTTC. Amino acid sequence: CASSLEAPSSYEQYF.

In its sample, this clone is medium-sized. The chain carries TRBV9 and TRBJ1-2, with D possibly being TRBD1 (5 bases). V was cut by 5 bases and J by 2 bases, with 13 bases left in between. Looked up from germline, CDR1 is SGDLS and CDR2 is YYNGEE. The CDR3 runs 14 residues. The CDR3 DNA reads as TGTGCCAGCAGTGACGATTGGACAAACTATGGCTACACCTTC. It codes for CASSDDWTNYGYTF.

The chain joins TRBV4-1 to TRBJ2-6; 8 nucleotides match TRBD1. Germline V lookup: CDR1 MGHRA, CDR2 YSYEKL. Trimming at V came to 4 bases and at J to 2 bases, leaving 4 bases not matched to a gene. The CDR3 is made up of 16 amino acids. Written as DNA, the CDR3 is TGCGCCAGCAGCCCGCCAGGGGGCCCTGGGGCCAACGTCCTGACTTTC. It translates to CASSPPGGPGANVLTF.

This clone has more than one count but fewer than ten. J is TRBJ1-4 and V is TRBV5-4, with D unclear. Germline CDR1 and CDR2: SGHNT and YYREEE (reference sequence). V lost 2 bases and J lost 5, with 13 bases in between. This CDR3 has 15 residues. The CDR3 here is CASSLSPGTNEKLFF. CDR3 nucleotides: TGTGCCAGCAGCTTATCGCCGGGAACAAATGAAAAACTGTTTTTT.